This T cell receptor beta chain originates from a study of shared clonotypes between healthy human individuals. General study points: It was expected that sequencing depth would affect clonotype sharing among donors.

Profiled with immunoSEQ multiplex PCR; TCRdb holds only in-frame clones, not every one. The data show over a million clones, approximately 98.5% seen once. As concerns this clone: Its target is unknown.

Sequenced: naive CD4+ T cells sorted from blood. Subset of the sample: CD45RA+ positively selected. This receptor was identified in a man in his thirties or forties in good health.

CDR3 sequence reads: CASSLAGRVETGELFF. The DNA of the CDR3 is TGTGCCAGCAGCTTGGCCGGAAGGGTGGAAACCGGGGAGCTGTTTTTT. The chain has TRBV5-4 and TRBJ2-2; D gene unclear. CDR1 is SGHNT and CDR2 is YYREEE in the germline V gene (reference sequence). The length of the CDR3 is 16 residues. V lost 0 bases to trimming and J lost 5 bases, with 14 bases between them.